This T cell receptor beta chain was documented in a study of OX40 agonist ivuxolimab in advanced cancers. Looking at the study overall: Ivuxolimab, which targeted the costimulatory receptor OX40 (CD134), was an agonistic, fully human IgG2 monoclonal antibody. Intravenous ivuxolimab was administered to patients every 2 weeks at six dose levels: 0.01, 0.1, 0.3, 1.5, 3 and 10 mg/kg. Of the 50 or so patients in dose escalation, 19 had hepatocellular carcinoma, some 15 had melanoma, 9 had renal cell carcinoma and 9 had head and neck cancer. A male proportion of roughly 80% and a mean age of approximately 62 years, ranging from roughly 20 to 80, were recorded for the dose-escalation cohort. Patients were allowed to have had prior anti-PD-1, anti-PD-L1 or anti-CTLA-4 therapy, and around 40% of the dose-escalation patients had previously received checkpoint inhibitors. Partial responses occurred in three dose-escalation patients, of whom one had hepatocellular carcinoma and two had cutaneous melanoma. The point of sequencing TCRbeta in the periphery was to test whether ivuxolimab changed TCR sequence diversity and drove clonal T-cell expansion. The monotherapy dose-escalation portion (N ≈ 55 patients) of the phase I ivuxolimab trial is reported in the paper.

General study outcomes and caveats: In the 0.1-3.0 mg/kg groups, partial responders were among the patients with the lowest normalized peripheral clonal expansion, particularly in CD8+ T cells. Which antigens the clonally expanded peripheral T cells were specific for was not determined. Low levels of normalized T-cell clonal expansion were also seen in some patients who did not respond. At doses of 0.1 to 3.0 mg/kg, clonal expansion of both CD4+ and CD8+ blood T cells was observed from baseline to week 6. After ivuxolimab, more expanded clones were found on average in CD8+ T cells than in CD4+ T cells.

Genomic DNA was extracted from sorted cells for sequencing of the TCRbeta CDR3 region. The immunoSEQ Assay was used to sequence the TCRbeta CDR3 regions. The table comes from immuneACCESS by way of TCRdb, which keeps in-frame sequences with V and J called. Part of the clones is missing from these tables; in studies checked, under half for an unresolved V gene and the rest for unknown reasons. Across this sample there are 90,000 to 120,000 clones, with 85% to 95% seen only once. About 1.2% of the sample is in the top ten clones. Via the germline V gene, CDR1 is MDHEN and CDR2 SYDVKM. The CDR3 goes from the cysteine to the phenylalanine over 14 residues. The DNA shown is the 42-base CDR3, in frame from base 1. The germline ends are 6 bases apart after V is trimmed by 3 bases and J by 0 bases. The trial excluded patients who had a history of autoimmune disease or were on systemic immunosuppression. Peripheral blood for TCR sequencing was collected from all dose cohorts at baseline, on cycle 4 day 1, and on cycle 7 day 1. The samples were taken from a phase I, first-in-human, multicenter, open-label dose-escalation trial of ivuxolimab. Adults with locally advanced or metastatic melanoma, renal cell carcinoma, hepatocellular carcinoma or head and neck squamous cell carcinoma were enrolled in the trial. Before TCR sequencing, CD4+ and CD8+ T cells were separately sorted from peripheral blood.

With regard to this clone: Its antigen specificity is not known. Per-base quality was not reported, and no clone a single base away is much larger than it.

This receptor was obtained from an adult with an advanced solid tumor such as melanoma, head and neck, liver or kidney cancer. The chain uses TRBV28 and TRBJ2-1, with the D gene not clear enough to name. The sequences come from CD4+ or CD8+ T cells sorted from blood, collected in a trial of the OX40 agonist ivuxolimab. The CDR3 corresponds to CASSFQASYNEQFF. The sequence in DNA is TGTGCCAGCAGTTTTCAGGCCTCCTACAATGAGCAGTTCTTC.